This T cell receptor beta chain was identified in a study of tissue T cells after allogeneic stem cell transplantation. The study's findings and limits: Motif-based clustering found tissue-specific repertoire signatures shared across patients, though few clones were shared.

Concerning this clone: The antigen is undetermined.

TCRbeta CDR3 was sequenced at survey depth with template counts. Clones were read by immunoSEQ multiplex PCR, and TCRdb kept only the in-frame ones, dropping some. The sample comprises approximately 45,000 clones, around 90% of which are singletons, and approximately 3.6% rests with the top ten. This CDR3 contains 15 residues. J was trimmed by 8 bases and V by 0 bases; bases with no gene match: 8. Germline V CDR1 and CDR2: SGHDT, YYEEEE. This clonotype was obtained from a woman aged 40-69 years who later had graft-versus-host disease after an allogeneic stem cell transplant. Here the sequenced sample was blood, taken before transplantation. The chain is built from TRBV5-6 and TRBJ2-1; 7 bases map to TRBD2. This chain's CDR3 is CASSLAWEGRYEQFF. CDR3 DNA sequence: TGTGCCAGCAGCTTGGCCTGGGAGGGGAGGTATGAGCAGTTCTTC. The whole variable domain, filled in from reference TRBV5-6 and TRBJ2-1, reads DAGVTQSPTHLIKTRGQQVTLRCSPKSGHDTVSWYQQALGQGPQFIFQYYEEEERQRGNFPDRFSGHQFPNYSSELNVNALLLGDSALYLCASSLAWEGRYEQFFGPGTRLTVL.